A selection of T cell receptor beta chains follows, all from one sample in a study of T cells in Graves' hyperthyroidism and ophthalmopathy. TCRdb recomputed calls from the multiplex PCR reads with MiXCR, one row per CDR3 protein. The sample holds some 560,000 distinct CDR3 sequences, 15% to 18% seen once. Sequencing input: blood. The source is a woman in her 30s with Graves' hyperthyroidism. CDR3s include the opening cysteine and the closing phenylalanine or tryptophan. D genes are given only for firm matches. Clone size is stated in some rows and not others, as once, few, many or a class when expanded.

cdr3_nt: TGTGCCAGCAGCAAAGGGGGGGGAGCGGGAGCCTACGAGCAGTACTTC; cdr3_aa: CASSKGGGAGAYEQYF; v_call: TRBV2; d_call: TRBD2; j_call: TRBJ2-7; clone_size: few
cdr3_nt: TGTGCCAGCAGCTTGAACTTTCTTGGACAGGGGCATCATCAGCCCCAGCATTTT; cdr3_aa: CASSLNFLGQGHHQPQHF; v_call: TRBV5-5; d_call: TRBD1; j_call: TRBJ1-5; clone_size: NA
cdr3_nt: TGTGCCACCAGCAGGGCAGGGATTTTCTACGAGCAGTACTTC; cdr3_aa: CATSRAGIFYEQYF; v_call: TRBV15; d_call: NA; j_call: TRBJ2-7; clone_size: NA
cdr3_nt: TGTGCCAGCAGCTTAGATTGGTTGACAGGGGATACGCAGTATTTT; cdr3_aa: CASSLDWLTGDTQYF; v_call: TRBV7-9; d_call: TRBD1; j_call: TRBJ2-3; clone_size: many
cdr3_nt: TGCGCCAGCAGCTTAACGGCGGCAGAGCAGTACTTC; cdr3_aa: CASSLTAAEQYF; v_call: TRBV5-1; d_call: NA; j_call: TRBJ2-7; clone_size: few
cdr3_nt: TGCAGCTTTGACTCTACTTTGGCCGGTGGTACGCAGTATTTT; cdr3_aa: CSFDSTLAGGTQYF; v_call: TRBV29-1; d_call: NA; j_call: TRBJ2-3; clone_size: NA
cdr3_nt: TGTGCCAGCAGCGTAGTTGAGGGGGCTGGTACAGATACGCAGTATTTT; cdr3_aa: CASSVVEGAGTDTQYF; v_call: TRBV9; d_call: TRBD1; j_call: TRBJ2-3; clone_size: NA
cdr3_nt: TGCGCCAGCAGCCAGGGTAGGGGGAACAATCAGCCCCAGCATTTT; cdr3_aa: CASSQGRGNNQPQHF; v_call: TRBV4-1; d_call: NA; j_call: TRBJ1-5; clone_size: NA
cdr3_nt: TGTGCCAGCTCACCGGTCGCGGACGGGCACTACGAGCAGTACTTC; cdr3_aa: CASSPVADGHYEQYF; v_call: TRBV18; d_call: NA; j_call: TRBJ2-7; clone_size: many
cdr3_nt: TGTGCCAGCAGTGAAGGGGACCGACTGACTTTCTTT; cdr3_aa: CASSEGDRLTFF; v_call: TRBV6-1; d_call: NA; j_call: TRBJ1-1; clone_size: many
cdr3_nt: TGTGCCAGCGTAAGCGGGACCTTCACCTACGAGCAGTACTTC; cdr3_aa: CASVSGTFTYEQYF; v_call: TRBV2; d_call: TRBD2; j_call: TRBJ2-7; clone_size: many
cdr3_nt: TGTGCTAGTGGTTTGGTAATACGGCCACCTGTGAACACTGAAGCTTTCTTT; cdr3_aa: CASGLVIRPPVNTEAFF; v_call: TRBV12-5; d_call: NA; j_call: TRBJ1-1; clone_size: NA
cdr3_nt: TGTGCCAGCAGTTTGCGGCCGTCGCCCCAGCATTTT; cdr3_aa: CASSLRPSPQHF; v_call: TRBV28; d_call: NA; j_call: TRBJ1-5; clone_size: many
cdr3_nt: TGCAGCGTTGAAGATCTGGTCTACGAGCAGTACTTC; cdr3_aa: CSVEDLVYEQYF; v_call: TRBV29-1; d_call: NA; j_call: TRBJ2-7; clone_size: NA
cdr3_nt: TGTGCCAGCAGCCAAGATAGGGCGGGAGGGGTGGCCTACAATGAGCAGTTCTTC; cdr3_aa: CASSQDRAGGVAYNEQFF; v_call: TRBV3-1; d_call: TRBD2; j_call: TRBJ2-1; clone_size: many
cdr3_nt: TGCAGTGCTTCCGGATGGGCTAGCTCCTACAATGAGCAGTTCTTC; cdr3_aa: CSASGWASSYNEQFF; v_call: TRBV20-1; d_call: NA; j_call: TRBJ2-1; clone_size: NA
cdr3_nt: TGCGCCAGCAGCGAGGGAACAGGGCCATACTACGAGCAGTACTTC; cdr3_aa: CASSEGTGPYYEQYF; v_call: TRBV4-1; d_call: NA; j_call: TRBJ2-7; clone_size: few
cdr3_nt: TGTGCCAGCAGCTTAGGAGGGAGGCTACGCAATCAGCCCCAGCATTTT; cdr3_aa: CASSLGGRLRNQPQHF; v_call: TRBV7-2; d_call: NA; j_call: TRBJ1-5; clone_size: many
cdr3_nt: TGTGCCAGCAGCTCGGACGGGGTCGCGGCTTTCTTT; cdr3_aa: CASSSDGVAAFF; v_call: TRBV11-2; d_call: NA; j_call: TRBJ1-1; clone_size: many
cdr3_nt: TGCAGCGTTGAGGGCCAAGACACAGATACGCAGTATTTT; cdr3_aa: CSVEGQDTDTQYF; v_call: TRBV29-1; d_call: NA; j_call: TRBJ2-3; clone_size: few
cdr3_nt: TGCAGTGCAGGGTCACGACAGGGGCCAGATACGCAGTATTTT; cdr3_aa: CSAGSRQGPDTQYF; v_call: TRBV20-1; d_call: TRBD1; j_call: TRBJ2-3; clone_size: few
cdr3_nt: TGTGCCAGCAGCCAAGATTTGGGCAGAGGGGTCGGTGAGCAGTTCTTC; cdr3_aa: CASSQDLGRGVGEQFF; v_call: TRBV3-1; d_call: NA; j_call: TRBJ2-1; clone_size: NA
cdr3_nt: TGTGCCAGCAGTTTGGTCGGGGGAGCGAACACTGAAGCTTTCTTT; cdr3_aa: CASSLVGGANTEAFF; v_call: TRBV27; d_call: NA; j_call: TRBJ1-1; clone_size: NA
cdr3_nt: TGCAGCGTTAAAACAGGGGACTACAATGAGCAGTTCTTC; cdr3_aa: CSVKTGDYNEQFF; v_call: TRBV29-1; d_call: TRBD1; j_call: TRBJ2-1; clone_size: many
cdr3_nt: TGCGCCAGCAGTACAGGGACTAGCGTGACCTCCTACGAGCAGTACTTC; cdr3_aa: CASSTGTSVTSYEQYF; v_call: TRBV5-1; d_call: TRBD2; j_call: TRBJ2-7; clone_size: many